The sequence of this TCR beta chain was determined in a study of beta chain features in type 1 diabetes. Sorting with CD45RO/CCR7/CD25/CD127/CD95/CD27 yielded naive, central memory, regulatory and stem-like memory CD4+ cells. Comments on this clone: Its specificity is unknown.

Findings and limits, study-wide: Researchers report that Type 1 diabetes patients had moderately but significantly shorter TCRB CDR3s across all four CD4+ subsets. Reads derived from cDNA could over-represent cells showing high TCR expression. Reduced insertions and increased deletions marked VDJ junctions in type 1 diabetes patients.

With 0 bases clipped from V and 10 bases from J, the junction kept 6 bases outside the gene matches. Per the germline V gene, CDR1 is SGHRS and CDR2 is YFSETQ. The CDR3 is made up of 13 amino acids. As every portion of the isolated RNA was reverse transcribed, the sequencing read expressed TCRB transcripts. Sequencing used immunoSEQ multiplex PCR; TCRdb keeps in-frame clones, though not all of them. The sample has 15,000 to 19,000 clones, roughly 69% seen once. Specimen: Tregs from blood. The genes are TRBV5-1 and TRBJ1-2, with TRBD1 matching 7 bases. The sequence derives from a man under 40 with type 1 diabetes. For the CDR3, the DNA is TGCGCCAGCAGCTTGGCTCCCGAGGGGGCCTACACCTTC. Its protein is CASSLAPEGAYTF.